These 25 T cell receptor beta chains came from one sample sequenced in a study of cytotoxic CD8 clonotypes in ibrutinib-treated CLL. Profiled with immunoSEQ multiplex PCR; TCRdb holds only in-frame clones, not every one. This table holds hundreds of thousands of clones, 70% found once. Sequencing was performed on PBMCs, taken after 24 months of ibrutinib treatment. Every receptor here comes from a human donor with chronic lymphocytic leukemia.

V usage is TRBV4-2 and J usage is TRBJ1-2, with unresolved D. CDR1 and CDR2 (germline): LGHNA, YNFKEQ. V dropped 3 bases and J dropped 2 bases, with 19 bases sitting between them. CDR3 length: 17 residues. The CDR3 sequence is CASSHLPNLGRNYGYTF. The CDR3 DNA reads as TGTGCCAGCAGCCACCTTCCGAATCTAGGACGGAACTATGGCTACACCTTC.

The V call is TRBV6-5, the J call TRBJ2-7; D is unresolved. CDR1 and CDR2 from the germline V gene are MNHEY and SVGAGI. Trimming shortened V by 10 bases and J by 0 bases, and 16 bases separated the two germline ends. CDR3 length equals 14 residues. The CDR3 nucleotides read TGTGCCACCATAAGCAGGTCCCTCTCCTACGAGCAGTACTTC. Translated: CATISRSLSYEQYF.

The rearrangement joins TRBV27 to TRBJ1-4; D possibly corresponds to TRBD1 (6 bases). CDR3 length: 15 amino acids. The germline V gene encodes CDR1 MNHEY and CDR2 SMNVEV (reference sequence). V dropped 4 bases and J dropped 7 bases, with 16 bases sitting between them. The CDR3 DNA reads as TGTGCCAGCAGTTCCCGGGACACTTCCCTTGAAAAACTGTTTTTT. Translation: CASSSRDTSLEKLFF.

The rearrangement joins TRBV7-2 to TRBJ2-1, with unresolved D. From germline, CDR1 is SGHTA and CDR2 FQGNSA. Trimming cost V 3 bases and J 5 bases, with 8 bases left between them. This CDR3 has 13 residues. This CDR3 reads CASSFWQNNEQFF. For the CDR3, the DNA is TGTGCCAGCAGCTTTTGGCAGAACAATGAGCAGTTCTTC.

This chain uses TRBV6-5 with TRBJ1-1; 9 bases agree with TRBD1. J was trimmed by 6 bases and V by 8 bases; bases with no gene match: 10. Germline CDR1 reads MNHEY; CDR2 reads SVGAGI. This CDR3 is built from 14 residues. CDR3 residues: CASSPGTGYSEAFF. In DNA, the CDR3 is TGTGCCAGCTCTCCCGGGACAGGGTACTCTGAAGCTTTCTTT.

The rearrangement uses TRBV9 and TRBJ2-1, with 7 bases identical to TRBD2. Germline loops: CDR1 SGDLS, CDR2 YYNGEE. Trimming at V came to 7 bases and at J to 6 bases, leaving 10 bases not matched to a gene. The CDR3 consists of 14 residues. CDR3 residues: CASDRAGDRNEQFF. In nucleotides, the CDR3 is TGTGCCAGCGATAGGGCGGGAGATCGCAATGAGCAGTTCTTC.

As DNA, the CDR3 is TGTGCCAGCTCAGCCTCCCCCCATAGCAATCAGCCCCAGCATTTT. This translates into CASSASPHSNQPQHF. The chain couples TRBV18 to TRBJ1-5; D not certain. Germline assignment: CDR1 KGHSH and CDR2 LQKENI. This CDR3 is built from 15 residues. Trimming took off 5 bases at V and 0 bases at J, with 11 bases between the two ends.

This CDR3 is CSVGRQAGMQETQYF. In DNA form, the CDR3 reads TGCAGCGTCGGGCGCCAAGCGGGGATGCAAGAGACCCAGTACTTC. This rearrangement joins TRBV29-1 to TRBJ2-5, with TRBD2 identical over 7 bases. The CDR3 extends over 15 amino acids. Trimming at V came to 6 bases and at J to 2 bases, leaving 12 bases not matched to a gene. Germline CDR1 reads SQVTM; CDR2 reads ANQGSEA.

The chain is built from TRBV27 and TRBJ1-2; D unresolved. Germline assignment: CDR1 MNHEY and CDR2 SMNVEV (reference sequence). V was cut by 7 bases and J by 6 bases, with 12 bases left in between. The CDR3 runs to 12 residues. The CDR3 region is CASKSWSHGYTF. The CDR3 DNA follows: TGTGCCAGCAAAAGCTGGTCTCATGGCTACACCTTC.

V gene TRBV30 combines with J gene TRBJ2-1, with 10 nucleotides matching TRBD2. CDR1 GTSNPN and CDR2 SVGIG come from the germline V gene (reference sequence). V lost 4 bases and J lost 8; bases outside the gene matches: 8. The CDR3 is 14 residues long. In DNA, the CDR3 is TGTGCCTGGACGTGGACTAGCGGCTCTGATGAGCAGTTCTTC. Amino acids: CAWTWTSGSDEQFF.

The J gene is TRBJ2-5, the V gene TRBV7-2; 12 bases match TRBD2. CDR1 is SGHTA and CDR2 is FQGNSA in the germline V gene. V lost 5 bases, J lost 4 bases, and 5 bases stayed unmatched. This CDR3 comprises 15 residues. This CDR3 reads CASSPGGLAGETQYF. The CDR3 coding sequence is TGTGCCAGCAGCCCCGGGGGACTAGCGGGAGAGACCCAGTACTTC.

This clone was counted only a few times. This sequence joins TRBV19 and TRBJ1-5, with D possibly matching TRBD1 (5 bases). The CDR3 consists of 13 residues. Germline-derived CDR1 and CDR2 are LNHDA and SQIVND (reference sequence). Trimming shortened V by 8 bases and J by 7 bases, and 15 bases separated the two germline ends. CDR3 residues: CASLVGARQPQHF. In DNA, the CDR3 is TGTGCCAGTTTAGTCGGGGCGCGACAGCCCCAGCATTTT.

The V call is TRBV7-9, the J call TRBJ1-1; D gene uncertain. Germline V CDR1 and CDR2: SEHNR, FQNEAQ (reference sequence). Trimming took off 5 bases at V and 0 bases at J, with 7 bases between the two ends. This CDR3 is built from 13 residues. CDR3 sequence (DNA): TGTGCCAGCAGCAGTCAAGTGAACACTGAAGCTTTCTTT. It encodes CASSSQVNTEAFF.

This clone was detected only once. The chain has TRBV6-6 and TRBJ2-5, with TRBD1 matching 7 bases. Looked up from germline, CDR1 is MNHNY and CDR2 is SVGAGI (reference sequence). With 6 bases clipped from V and 5 bases from J, the junction kept 12 bases outside the gene matches. The CDR3 is made up of 15 amino acids. This chain's CDR3 is CASSSDRVSWETQYF. CDR3 in DNA: TGTGCCAGCAGCAGCGACAGGGTTTCTTGGGAGACCCAGTACTTC.

The rearrangement uses TRBV29-1 and TRBJ2-5, with a tentative D call TRBD1 (6 bases). Trimming cost V 4 bases and J 1 base, with 13 bases left between them. The length of the CDR3 is 14 residues. Looked up from germline, CDR1 is SQVTM and CDR2 is ANQGSEA. The CDR3 here is CSVGWGLVQETQYF. The CDR3 DNA sequence: TGCAGCGTTGGGTGGGGGCTGGTCCAAGAGACCCAGTACTTC.

The gene calls are TRBV7-3 and TRBJ2-2, with a tentative D call TRBD2 (6 bases). The V gene lost 5 bases and the J gene lost 0 bases, with 13 bases spanning the gap. Germline CDR1 reads SGHTA; CDR2 reads FQGTGA. The CDR3 is 16 residues long. The CDR3 loop reads CASSPGGAANTGELFF. For the CDR3, the DNA is TGTGCCAGCAGCCCAGGAGGGGCGGCGAACACCGGGGAGCTGTTTTTT.

The gene calls are TRBV2 and TRBJ2-7, with a weak D call TRBD2 (6 bases). The V gene lost 3 bases and the J gene lost 4 bases, with 10 bases spanning the gap. The CDR3 runs to 13 residues. Germline lookup yields CDR1 SNHLY and CDR2 FYNNEI. The CDR3 loop is CASSDLADYEQYF. The DNA for the CDR3 is TGTGCCAGCAGTGATTTAGCGGATTACGAGCAGTACTTC.

The chain carries TRBV9 and TRBJ2-7; TRBD1 or TRBD2 may be the D gene (6 bases each). V lost 7 bases to trimming and J lost 3 bases, with 20 bases between them. The germline CDR1 and CDR2 sequences are SGDLS and YYNGEE. CDR3 size: 15 residues. CDR3 residues: CASGSPGGQLYEQYF. Written as DNA, the CDR3 is TGTGCCAGCGGCTCCCCCGGGGGACAACTCTACGAGCAGTACTTC.

The chain combines TRBV5-1 with TRBJ1-3, with D possibly matching TRBD1 (6 bases). CDR1 SGHRS and CDR2 YFSETQ come from the germline V gene. This CDR3 has 13 amino acids. The V and J ends lost 0 bases and 7 bases respectively, with 8 bases between them. CDR3 sequence reads: CASSLDRVNTIYF. In DNA, the CDR3 is TGCGCCAGCAGCTTGGACAGGGTGAACACCATATATTTT.

As for this clone: In the same sample, other DNA sequences code for this CDR3. The chain joins TRBV7-3 to TRBJ2-1; TRBD2 matches 7 bases. V shed 1 base and J 4 bases; nucleotides not matched to a gene: 1. Germline CDR1 SGHTA, CDR2 FQGTGA. The CDR3 loop spans 14 amino acids. The CDR3 spells CASSLSGSYNEQFF. CDR3 bases: TGTGCCAGCAGCTTAAGCGGGAGTTACAATGAGCAGTTCTTC.

This clone was counted a single time. Within the sample, other DNA sequences also encode this same CDR3. The chain carries TRBV7-8 and TRBJ1-5; D call uncertain. From germline, CDR1 is SGHVS and CDR2 FQNEAQ. Trimming removed 0 bases at V and 7 bases at J, with 10 bases between. The length of the CDR3 is 14 residues. The CDR3 nucleotides are TGTGCCAGCAGCTTAGCGGCGGGGAACCAGCCCCAGCATTTT. This translates into CASSLAAGNQPQHF.

The J gene is TRBJ2-3, the V gene TRBV5-1, with a possible D match to TRBD1 (6 bases). The ends were cut back, 4 bases at V and 4 bases at J, with 13 bases in the middle. Germline V CDR1 and CDR2: SGHRS, YFSETQ. There are 14 residues in the CDR3. Here the CDR3 DNA reads TGCGCCAGCAGCCCTGGACAGTTTTCAGATACGCAGTATTTT. As protein: CASSPGQFSDTQYF.

The chain combines TRBV19 with TRBJ2-1; TRBD2 matches at 7 bases. V dropped 0 bases and J dropped 6; count of bases not matched to a gene: 5. Germline CDR1 LNHDA, CDR2 SQIVND (reference sequence). The CDR3 spans 15 residues. DNA for the CDR3: TGTGCCAGTAGTATAGAAGCGGGGTCCCCCAATGAGCAGTTCTTC. It yields the protein CASSIEAGSPNEQFF.

The chain has TRBV4-1 and TRBJ2-2, with D possibly being TRBD1 (5 bases). The V and J ends lost 2 bases and 5 bases respectively, with 9 bases between them. Germline V gene lookup returns CDR1 MGHRA and CDR2 YSYEKL. The CDR3 extends over 14 amino acids. CDR3 region: CASSQWTRTGELFF. The CDR3 nucleotides read TGCGCCAGCAGCCAATGGACACGAACCGGGGAGCTGTTTTTT.

V is TRBV28 and J is TRBJ2-1, with 11 bases matching TRBD1. Germline CDR1 is MDHEN and CDR2 is SYDVKM. The CDR3 is made up of 15 amino acids. V gave up 3 bases and J gave up 6 bases; unmatched junction bases: 4. CDR3 DNA: TGTGCCAGCAGTTTGGGACAGGGGGGAGTCAATGAGCAGTTCTTC. Translated: CASSLGQGGVNEQFF.